This is a list of T cell receptor beta chains from one sample in a study of PD-1 blockade in mismatch repair-deficient tumors. TCRdb's table, derived via immunoSEQ multiplex PCR, lists solely in-frame clones and lacks some. The table has just under 65,000 clones, approximately 89% seen once; the top ten hold 14%. Sequenced material: peripheral blood, taken 52 weeks after starting pembrolizumab. The source of these receptors is an adult with mismatch repair-deficient cancer. Both conserved end residues are part of each CDR3. Not every row has a clone size; where given, it reads once, few, many or a size class.

j_gene	v_gene	abundance	CDR3aa
TRBJ2-4	TRBV18	-	CASSPQRQLNIQYF
TRBJ2-1	TRBV7-9	-	CASSLYPNEQFF
TRBJ2-7	TRBV29-1	once	CSVESSSGPAGEQYF
TRBJ2-5	TRBV27	-	CATSQGIGETQYF
TRBJ2-7	TRBV2	-	CASSVGTAGVYYEQYF
TRBJ2-5	TRBV10-2	-	CASSEGGPLETQYF
TRBJ2-6	TRBV4-1	-	CASSPKTGFGANVLTF
TRBJ1-1	TRBV11-2	-	CASSLDHRGTEAFF
TRBJ2-7	TRBV6-6	-	CASSPSGSRSYEQYF
TRBJ1-6	TRBV9	-	CASSVAGTGASPLHF
TRBJ2-2	TRBV6-5	-	CASSYSPTGELFF
TRBJ2-3	TRBV6-1	-	CASSERKDTQYF
TRBJ2-6	TRBV28	-	CASSSWVSGANVLTF
TRBJ2-7	TRBV4-3	-	CASSGTRGSYEQYF
TRBJ1-4	TRBV19	once	CASSILGQGALNEKLFF
TRBJ1-2	TRBV5-2	-	CASKLVGVRKTYGYTF
TRBJ2-7	TRBV27	-	CASSLSRVREQYF
TRBJ2-1	TRBV28	-	CASTPRRNDWGTGPSSGRAPEQFF
TRBJ1-5	TRBV4-1	-	CASSQFRQSNQPQHF
TRBJ2-1	TRBV5-4	once	CASSLGGNEQFF
TRBJ2-1	TRBV27	-	CASSFRLAGGNEQFF
TRBJ1-3	TRBV9	-	CASSVVWDKPNRISGNTIYF
TRBJ2-7	TRBV19	-	CASSSAAGGPYEQYF
TRBJ2-7	TRBV4-1	-	CASSPLGQVTLSSYEQYF
TRBJ2-3	TRBV12-5	-	CASGLPQASRSTDTQYF
TRBJ2-3	TRBV5-6	-	CASSFVGSTDTQYF
TRBJ2-2	TRBV10-3	-	CAISESTSGAGELFF
TRBJ2-5	TRBV4-3	-	CASSQALGLAHQETQYF
TRBJ2-7	TRBV13	-	CASSPSYEQYF
TRBJ2-2	TRBV10-3	-	CATHRATDTGELFF
TRBJ2-7	TRBV13	-	CASSLWGQGTYEQYF
TRBJ2-3	TRBV5-5	-	CASSEPTSGRADTQYF
TRBJ2-7	TRBV4-1	-	CASSQEGGGRSYEQYF
TRBJ2-7	TRBV7-9	-	CASSLGAGSSYEQYF
TRBJ1-4	TRBV7-4	-	CASSLVQGGFCEKLFF
TRBJ2-5	TRBV4-1	-	CASSQELGEGRQETQYF
TRBJ2-7	TRBV4-3	-	CASSQDRLRELPYEQYF
TRBJ2-1	TRBV7-9	-	CASSLIPTEQFF
TRBJ2-3	TRBV9	-	CASTRRASPDTQYF